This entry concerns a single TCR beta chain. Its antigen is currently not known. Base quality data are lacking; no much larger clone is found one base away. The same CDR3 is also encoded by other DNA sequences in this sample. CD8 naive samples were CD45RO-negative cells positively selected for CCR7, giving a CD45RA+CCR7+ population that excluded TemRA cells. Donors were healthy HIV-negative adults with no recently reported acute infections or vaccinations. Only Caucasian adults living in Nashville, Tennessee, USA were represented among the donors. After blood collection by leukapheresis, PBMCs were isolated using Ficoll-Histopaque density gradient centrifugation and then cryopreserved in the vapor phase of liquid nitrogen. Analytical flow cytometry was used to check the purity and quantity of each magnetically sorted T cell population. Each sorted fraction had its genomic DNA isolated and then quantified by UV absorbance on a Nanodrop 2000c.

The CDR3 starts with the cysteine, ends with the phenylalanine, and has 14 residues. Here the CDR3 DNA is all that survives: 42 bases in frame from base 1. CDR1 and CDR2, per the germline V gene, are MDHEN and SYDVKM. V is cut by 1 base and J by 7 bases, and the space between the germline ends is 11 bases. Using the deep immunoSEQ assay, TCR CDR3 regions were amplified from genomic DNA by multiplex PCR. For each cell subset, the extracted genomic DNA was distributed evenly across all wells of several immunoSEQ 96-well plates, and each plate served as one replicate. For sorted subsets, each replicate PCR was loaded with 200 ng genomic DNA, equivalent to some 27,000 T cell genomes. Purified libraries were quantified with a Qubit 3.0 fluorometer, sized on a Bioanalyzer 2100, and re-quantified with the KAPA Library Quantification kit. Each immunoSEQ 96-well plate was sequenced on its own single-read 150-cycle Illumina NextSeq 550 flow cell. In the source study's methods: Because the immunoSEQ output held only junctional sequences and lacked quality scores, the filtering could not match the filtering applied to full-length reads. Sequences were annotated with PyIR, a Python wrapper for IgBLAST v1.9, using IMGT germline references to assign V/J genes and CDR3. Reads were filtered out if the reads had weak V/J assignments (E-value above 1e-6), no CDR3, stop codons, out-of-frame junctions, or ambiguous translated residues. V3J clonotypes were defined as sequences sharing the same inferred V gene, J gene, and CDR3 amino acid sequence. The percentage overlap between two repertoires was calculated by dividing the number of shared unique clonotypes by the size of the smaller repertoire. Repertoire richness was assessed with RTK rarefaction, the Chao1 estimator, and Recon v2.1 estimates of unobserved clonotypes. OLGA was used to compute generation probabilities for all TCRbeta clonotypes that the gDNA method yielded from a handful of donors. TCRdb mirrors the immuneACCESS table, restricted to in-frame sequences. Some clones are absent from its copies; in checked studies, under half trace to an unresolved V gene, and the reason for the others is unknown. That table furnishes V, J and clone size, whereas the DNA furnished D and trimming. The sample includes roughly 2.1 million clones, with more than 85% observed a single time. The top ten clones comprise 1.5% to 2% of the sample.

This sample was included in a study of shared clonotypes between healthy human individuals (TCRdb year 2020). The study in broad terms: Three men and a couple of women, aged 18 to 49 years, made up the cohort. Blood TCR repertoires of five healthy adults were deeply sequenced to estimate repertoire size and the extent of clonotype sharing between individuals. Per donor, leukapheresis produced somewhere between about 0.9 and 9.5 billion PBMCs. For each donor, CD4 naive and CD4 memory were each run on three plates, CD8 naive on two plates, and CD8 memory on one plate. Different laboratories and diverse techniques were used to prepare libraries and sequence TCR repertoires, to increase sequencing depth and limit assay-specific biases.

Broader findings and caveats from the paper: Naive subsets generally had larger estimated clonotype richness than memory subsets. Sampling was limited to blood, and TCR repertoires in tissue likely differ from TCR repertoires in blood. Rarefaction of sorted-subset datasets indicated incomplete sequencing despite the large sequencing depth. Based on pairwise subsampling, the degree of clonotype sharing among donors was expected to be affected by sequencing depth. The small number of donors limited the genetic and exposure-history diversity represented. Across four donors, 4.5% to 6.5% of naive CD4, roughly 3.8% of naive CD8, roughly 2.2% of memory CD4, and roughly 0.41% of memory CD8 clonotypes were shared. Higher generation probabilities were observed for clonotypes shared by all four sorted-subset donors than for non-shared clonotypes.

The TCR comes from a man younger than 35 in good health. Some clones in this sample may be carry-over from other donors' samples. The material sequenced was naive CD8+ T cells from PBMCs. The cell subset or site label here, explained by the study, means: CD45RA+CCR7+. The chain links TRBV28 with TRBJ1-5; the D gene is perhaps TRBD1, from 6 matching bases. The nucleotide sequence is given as TGTGCCAGCAGTTTATTCAGGGGAAACCAGCCCCAGCATTTT. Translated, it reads CASSLFRGNQPQHF.